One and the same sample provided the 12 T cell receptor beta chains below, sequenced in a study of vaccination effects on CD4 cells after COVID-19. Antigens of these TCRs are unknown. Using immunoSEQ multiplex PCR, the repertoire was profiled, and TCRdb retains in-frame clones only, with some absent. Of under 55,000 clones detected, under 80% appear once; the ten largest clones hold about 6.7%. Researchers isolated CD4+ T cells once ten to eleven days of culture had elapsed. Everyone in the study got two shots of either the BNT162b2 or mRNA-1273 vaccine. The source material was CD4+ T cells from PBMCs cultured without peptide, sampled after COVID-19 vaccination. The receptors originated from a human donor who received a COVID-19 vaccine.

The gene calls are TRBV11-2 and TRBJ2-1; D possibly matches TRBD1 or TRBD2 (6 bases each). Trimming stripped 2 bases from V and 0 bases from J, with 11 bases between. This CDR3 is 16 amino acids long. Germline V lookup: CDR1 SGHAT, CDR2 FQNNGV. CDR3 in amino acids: CASSLRGDSSYNEQFF. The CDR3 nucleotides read TGTGCCAGCAGCTTAAGGGGGGATAGCTCCTACAATGAGCAGTTCTTC. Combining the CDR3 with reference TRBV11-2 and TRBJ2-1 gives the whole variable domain EAGVAQSPRYKIIEKRQSVAFWCNPISGHATLYWYQQILGQGPKLLIQFQNNGVVDDSQLPKDRFSAERLKGVDSTLKIQPAKLEDSAVYLCASSLRGDSSYNEQFFGPGTRLTVL.

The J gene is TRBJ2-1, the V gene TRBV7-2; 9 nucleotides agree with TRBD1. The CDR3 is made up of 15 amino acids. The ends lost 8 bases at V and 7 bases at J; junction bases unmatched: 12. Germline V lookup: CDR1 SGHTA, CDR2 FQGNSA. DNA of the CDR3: TGTGCCAGCCCCCCTCGTGGGACAGGGTGGAATGAGCAGTTCTTC. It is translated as CASPPRGTGWNEQFF.

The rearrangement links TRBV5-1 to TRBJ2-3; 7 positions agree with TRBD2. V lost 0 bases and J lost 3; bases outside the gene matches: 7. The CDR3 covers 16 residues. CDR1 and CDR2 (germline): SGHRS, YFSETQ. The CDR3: CASSLGPSGETDTQYF. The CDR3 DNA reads TGCGCCAGCAGCTTGGGTCCCAGCGGGGAAACAGATACGCAGTATTTT.

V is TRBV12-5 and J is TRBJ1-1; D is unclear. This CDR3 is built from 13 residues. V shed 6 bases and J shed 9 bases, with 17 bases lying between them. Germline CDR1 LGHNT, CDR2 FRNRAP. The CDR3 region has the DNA TGTGCTAGTGGAATGAGGTATGCAGAAAAAGCTTTCTTT. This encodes CASGMRYAEKAFF.

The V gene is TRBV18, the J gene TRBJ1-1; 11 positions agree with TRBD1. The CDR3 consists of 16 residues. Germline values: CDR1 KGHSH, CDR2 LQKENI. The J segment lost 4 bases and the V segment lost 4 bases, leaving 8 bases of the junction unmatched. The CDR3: CASSQDRGLAVTEAFF. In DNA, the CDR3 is TGTGCCAGCTCACAGGACAGGGGGCTTGCGGTCACTGAAGCTTTCTTT.

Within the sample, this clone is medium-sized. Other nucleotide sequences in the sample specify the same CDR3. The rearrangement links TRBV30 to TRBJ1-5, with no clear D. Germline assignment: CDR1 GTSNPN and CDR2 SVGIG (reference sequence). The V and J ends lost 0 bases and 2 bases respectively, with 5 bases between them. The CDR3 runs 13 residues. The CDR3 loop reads CAWSVQRNQPQHF. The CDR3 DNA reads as TGTGCCTGGAGTGTACAACGCAATCAGCCCCAGCATTTT.

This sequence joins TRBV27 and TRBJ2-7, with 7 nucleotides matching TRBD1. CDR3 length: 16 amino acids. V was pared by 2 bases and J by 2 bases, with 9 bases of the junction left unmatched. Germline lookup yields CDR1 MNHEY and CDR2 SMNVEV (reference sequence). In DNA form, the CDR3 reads TGTGCCAGCAGTTTACTAAACAGGGGCCCCACCTACGAGCAGTACTTC. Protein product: CASSLLNRGPTYEQYF.

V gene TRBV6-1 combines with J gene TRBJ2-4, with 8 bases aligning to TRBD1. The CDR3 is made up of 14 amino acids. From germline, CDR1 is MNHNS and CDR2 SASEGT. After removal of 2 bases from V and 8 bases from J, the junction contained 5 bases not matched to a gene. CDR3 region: CASSEPDREYIQYF. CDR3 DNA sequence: TGTGCCAGCAGTGAACCGGACAGGGAGTACATTCAGTACTTC.

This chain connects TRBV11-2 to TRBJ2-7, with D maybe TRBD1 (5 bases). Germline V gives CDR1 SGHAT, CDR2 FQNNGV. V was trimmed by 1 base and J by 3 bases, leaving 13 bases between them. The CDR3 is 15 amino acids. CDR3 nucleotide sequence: TGTGCCAGCAGCTTAGGACAGAACGTTGGCTACGAGCAGTACTTC. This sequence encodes CASSLGQNVGYEQYF.

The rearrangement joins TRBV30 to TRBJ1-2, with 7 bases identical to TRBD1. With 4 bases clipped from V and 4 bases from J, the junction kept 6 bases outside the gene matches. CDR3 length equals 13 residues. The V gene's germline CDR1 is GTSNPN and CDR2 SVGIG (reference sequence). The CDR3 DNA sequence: TGTGCCTGGAACAGGGGCAAGGGCTATGGCTACACCTTC. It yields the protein CAWNRGKGYGYTF.

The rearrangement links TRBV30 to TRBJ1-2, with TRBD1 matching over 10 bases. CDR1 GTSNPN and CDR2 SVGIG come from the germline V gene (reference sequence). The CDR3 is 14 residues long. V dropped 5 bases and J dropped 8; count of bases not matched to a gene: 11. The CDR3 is CAWYEPGTGAGYTF. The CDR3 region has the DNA TGTGCCTGGTACGAACCCGGGACAGGGGCCGGCTACACCTTC.

CDR3 residues: CASRSDRWDYQPQHF. For the CDR3, the DNA is TGTGCCAGCAGGTCAGACAGATGGGATTATCAGCCCCAGCATTTT. J is TRBJ1-5 and V is TRBV6-6; D possibly corresponds to TRBD1 (5 bases). This CDR3 comprises 15 residues. Germline CDR1 is MNHNY and CDR2 is SVGAGI (reference sequence). The ends were cut back, 6 bases at V and 5 bases at J, with 17 bases in the middle.